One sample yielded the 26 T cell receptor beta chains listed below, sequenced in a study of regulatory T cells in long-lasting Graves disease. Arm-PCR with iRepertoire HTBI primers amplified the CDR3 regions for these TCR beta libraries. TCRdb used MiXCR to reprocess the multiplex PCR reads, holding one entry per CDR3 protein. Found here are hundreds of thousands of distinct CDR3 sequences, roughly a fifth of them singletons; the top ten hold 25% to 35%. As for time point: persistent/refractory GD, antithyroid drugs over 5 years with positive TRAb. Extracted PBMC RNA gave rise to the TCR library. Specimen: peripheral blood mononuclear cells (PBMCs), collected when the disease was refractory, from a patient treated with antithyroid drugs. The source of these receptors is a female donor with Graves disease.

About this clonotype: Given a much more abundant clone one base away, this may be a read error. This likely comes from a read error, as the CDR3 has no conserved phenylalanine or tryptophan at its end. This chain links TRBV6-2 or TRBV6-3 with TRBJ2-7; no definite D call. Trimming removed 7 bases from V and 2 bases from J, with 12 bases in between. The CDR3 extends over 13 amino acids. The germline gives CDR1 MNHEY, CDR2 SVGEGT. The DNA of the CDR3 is TGTGCCAGCACCGTGGACGGAACCTACGAGCAGTACTCC. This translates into CASTVDGTYEQYS.

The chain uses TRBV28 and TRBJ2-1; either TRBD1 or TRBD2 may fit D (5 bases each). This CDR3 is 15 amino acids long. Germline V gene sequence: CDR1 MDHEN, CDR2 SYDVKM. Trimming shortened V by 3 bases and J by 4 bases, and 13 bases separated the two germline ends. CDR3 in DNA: TGTGCCAGCAGTTTCGGGGTCAGGGAGTACAATGAGCAGTTCTTC. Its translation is CASSFGVREYNEQFF. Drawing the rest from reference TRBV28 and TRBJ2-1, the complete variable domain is DVKVTQSSRYLVKRTGEKVFLECVQDMDHENMFWYRQDPGLGLRLIYFSYDVKMKEKGDIPEGYSVSREKKERFSLILESASTNQTSMYLCASSFGVREYNEQFFGPGTRLTVL.

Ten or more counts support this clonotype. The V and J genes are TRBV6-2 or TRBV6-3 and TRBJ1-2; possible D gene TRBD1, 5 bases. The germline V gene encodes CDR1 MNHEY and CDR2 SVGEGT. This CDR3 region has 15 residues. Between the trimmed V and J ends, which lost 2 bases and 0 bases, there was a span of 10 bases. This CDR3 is CASSYRTLANYGYTF. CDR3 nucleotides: TGTGCCAGCAGTTACCGGACACTAGCTAACTATGGCTACACCTTC.

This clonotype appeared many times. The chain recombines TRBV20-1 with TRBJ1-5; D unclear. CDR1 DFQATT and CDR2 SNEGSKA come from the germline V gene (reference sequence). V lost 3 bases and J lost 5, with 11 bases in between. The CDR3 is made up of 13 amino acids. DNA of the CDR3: TGCAGTGCTAGTCAGGAGGAGCATCAGCCCCAGCATTTT. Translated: CSASQEEHQPQHF.

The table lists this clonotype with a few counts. The DNA for the CDR3 is TGTGCCAGCAGCCAAGAGCGCGGGGAGCTGTTTTTT. Translated, it gives CASSQERGELFF. V gene TRBV3-1 combines with J gene TRBJ2-2; no reliable D call. CDR1 is LGHDT, CDR2 YNNKEL, per germline (reference sequence). The CDR3 covers 12 residues. Trimming left V 0 bases short and J 7 bases short, with 3 bases between.

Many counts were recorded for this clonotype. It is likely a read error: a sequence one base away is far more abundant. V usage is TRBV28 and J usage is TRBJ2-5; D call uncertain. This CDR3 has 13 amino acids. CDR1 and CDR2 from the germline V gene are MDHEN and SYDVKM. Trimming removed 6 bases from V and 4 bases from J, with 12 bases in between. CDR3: CASSRLAGETQYF. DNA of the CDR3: TGTGCCAGCAGCAGATTAGCAGGAGAGACCCAGTACTTC. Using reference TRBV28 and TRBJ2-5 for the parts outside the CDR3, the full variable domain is DVKVTQSSRYLVKRTGEKVFLECVQDMDHENMFWYRQDPGLGLRLIYFSYDVKMKEKGDIPEGYSVSREKKERFSLILESASTNQTSMYLCASSRLAGETQYFGPGTRLLVL.

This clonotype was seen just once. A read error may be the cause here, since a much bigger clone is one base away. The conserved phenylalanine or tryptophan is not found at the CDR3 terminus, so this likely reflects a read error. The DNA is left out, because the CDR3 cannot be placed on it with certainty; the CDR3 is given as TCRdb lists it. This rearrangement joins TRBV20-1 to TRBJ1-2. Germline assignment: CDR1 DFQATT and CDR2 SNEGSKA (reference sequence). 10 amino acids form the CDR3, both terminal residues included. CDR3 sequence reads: CSASDYGYTC.

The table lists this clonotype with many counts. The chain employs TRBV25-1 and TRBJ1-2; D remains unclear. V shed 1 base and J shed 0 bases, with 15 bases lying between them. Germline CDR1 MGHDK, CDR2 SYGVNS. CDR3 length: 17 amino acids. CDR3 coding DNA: TGTGCCAGCAGTGAATGGGGAGGAGACACAGCTAACTATGGCTACACCTTC. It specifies CASSEWGGDTANYGYTF.

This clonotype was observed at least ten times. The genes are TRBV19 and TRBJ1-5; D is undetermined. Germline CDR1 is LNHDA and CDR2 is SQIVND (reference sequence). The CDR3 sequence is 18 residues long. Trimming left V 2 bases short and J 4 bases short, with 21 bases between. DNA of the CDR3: TGTGCCAGTAGTATAATTCTAGGTGACATACCCACTAATCAGCCCCAGCATTTT. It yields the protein CASSIILGDIPTNQPQHF.

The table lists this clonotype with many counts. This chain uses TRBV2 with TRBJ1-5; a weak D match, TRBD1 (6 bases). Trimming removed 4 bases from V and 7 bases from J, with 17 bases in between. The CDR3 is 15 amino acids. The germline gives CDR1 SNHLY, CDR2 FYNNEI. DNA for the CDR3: TGTGCCAGCAGTGGGGCGGCAGGGGTTGCCCAGCCCCAGCATTTT. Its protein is CASSGAAGVAQPQHF.

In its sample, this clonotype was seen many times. CDR3: CSAGGHHQETQYF. CDR3 DNA: TGCAGCGCAGGGGGACACCACCAAGAGACCCAGTACTTC. This sequence joins TRBV29-1 and TRBJ2-5; 7 bases align to TRBD1. The CDR3 consists of 13 residues. V shed 7 bases and J 0 bases; nucleotides not matched to a gene: 5. CDR1 is SQVTM, CDR2 ANQGSEA, per germline. Full variable domain (remainder filled in from reference TRBV29-1 and TRBJ2-5): SAVISQKPSRDICQRGTSLTIQCQVDSQVTMMFWYRQQPGQSLTLIATANQGSEATYESGFVIDKFPISRPNLTFSTLTVSNMSPEDSSIYLCSAGGHHQETQYFGPGTRLLVL.

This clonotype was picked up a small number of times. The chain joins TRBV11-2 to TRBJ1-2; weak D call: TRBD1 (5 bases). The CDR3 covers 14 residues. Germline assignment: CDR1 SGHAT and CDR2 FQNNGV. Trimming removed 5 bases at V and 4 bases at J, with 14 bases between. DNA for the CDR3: TGTGCCAGCAGCCCCAGGCCAGGGATCTATGGCTACACCTTC. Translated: CASSPRPGIYGYTF.

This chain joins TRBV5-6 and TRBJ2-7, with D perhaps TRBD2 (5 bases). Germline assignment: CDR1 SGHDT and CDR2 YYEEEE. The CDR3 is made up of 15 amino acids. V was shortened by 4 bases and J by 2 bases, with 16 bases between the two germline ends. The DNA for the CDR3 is TGTGCCAGCAGCCAAGATCGGGGTGGGGCCTACGAGCAGTACTTC. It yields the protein CASSQDRGGAYEQYF.

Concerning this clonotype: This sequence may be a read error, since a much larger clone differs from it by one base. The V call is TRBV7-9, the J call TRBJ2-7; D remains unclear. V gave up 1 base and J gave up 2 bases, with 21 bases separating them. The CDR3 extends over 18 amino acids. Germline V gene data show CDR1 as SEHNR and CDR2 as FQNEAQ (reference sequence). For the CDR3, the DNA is TGTGCCAGCAGCTTAGACGAAAGACATACGTTCCTAACCTACGAGCAGTACTTC. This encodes CASSLDERHTFLTYEQYF.

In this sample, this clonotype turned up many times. DNA for the CDR3: TGCAGTGCTAGGGATCACACTGAAGCTTTCTTT. This sequence encodes CSARDHTEAFF. The rearrangement joins TRBV20-1 to TRBJ1-1; D gene unclear. CDR3 length equals 11 residues. With 3 bases removed from V and 3 bases from J, the gap between germline ends came to 5 bases. In germline, CDR1 is DFQATT, CDR2 SNEGSKA (reference sequence).

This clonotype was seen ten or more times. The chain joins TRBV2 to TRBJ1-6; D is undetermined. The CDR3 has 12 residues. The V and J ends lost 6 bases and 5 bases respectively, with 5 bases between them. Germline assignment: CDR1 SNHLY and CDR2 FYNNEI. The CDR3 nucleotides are TGTGCCAGCAGAACAGATAATTCACCCCTCCACTTT. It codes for CASRTDNSPLHF.

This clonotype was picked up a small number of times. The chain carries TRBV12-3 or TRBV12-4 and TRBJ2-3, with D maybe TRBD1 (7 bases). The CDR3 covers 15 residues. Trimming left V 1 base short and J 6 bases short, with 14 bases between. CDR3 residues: CASSLGDSRGDTQYF. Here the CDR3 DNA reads TGTGCCAGCAGTTTAGGGGACAGCCGGGGGGATACGCAGTATTTT.

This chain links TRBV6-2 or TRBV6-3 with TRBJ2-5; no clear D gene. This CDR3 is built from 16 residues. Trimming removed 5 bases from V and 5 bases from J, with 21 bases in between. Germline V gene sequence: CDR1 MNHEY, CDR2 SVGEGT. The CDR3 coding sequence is TGTGCCAGCAGTGAAGCAGGATTAACACGTTTTGAGACCCAGTACTTC. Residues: CASSEAGLTRFETQYF.

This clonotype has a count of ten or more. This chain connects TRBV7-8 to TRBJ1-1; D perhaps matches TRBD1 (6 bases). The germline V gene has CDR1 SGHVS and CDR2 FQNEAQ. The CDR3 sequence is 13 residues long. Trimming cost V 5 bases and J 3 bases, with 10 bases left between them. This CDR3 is CASSTHRDTEAFF. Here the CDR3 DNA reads TGTGCCAGCAGCACCCACAGGGACACTGAAGCTTTCTTT.

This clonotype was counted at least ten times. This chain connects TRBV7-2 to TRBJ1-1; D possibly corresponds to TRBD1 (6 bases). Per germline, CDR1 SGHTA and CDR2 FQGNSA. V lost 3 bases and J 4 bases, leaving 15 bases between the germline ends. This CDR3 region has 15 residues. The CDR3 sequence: CASSFRGRGGTEAFF. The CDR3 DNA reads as TGTGCCAGCAGCTTCAGGGGCAGGGGAGGCACTGAAGCTTTCTTT.

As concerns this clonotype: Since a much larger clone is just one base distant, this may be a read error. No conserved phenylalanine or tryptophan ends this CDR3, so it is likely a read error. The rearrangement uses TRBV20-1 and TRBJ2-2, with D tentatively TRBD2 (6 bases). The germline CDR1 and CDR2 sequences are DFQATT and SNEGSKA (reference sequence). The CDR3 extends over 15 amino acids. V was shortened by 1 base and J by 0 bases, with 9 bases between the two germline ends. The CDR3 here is CSARAGTSNTGELFY. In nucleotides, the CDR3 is TGCAGTGCTAGAGCCGGGACTTCGAACACCGGGGAGCTGTTTTAT.

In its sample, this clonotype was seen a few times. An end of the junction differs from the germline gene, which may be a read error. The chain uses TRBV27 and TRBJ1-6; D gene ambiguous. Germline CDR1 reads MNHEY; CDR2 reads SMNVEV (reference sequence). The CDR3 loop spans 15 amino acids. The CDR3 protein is CASSSNWAGNSPLYF. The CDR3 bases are TGTGCCAGCAGTTCTAACTGGGCGGGTAATTCACCCCTCTACTTT.

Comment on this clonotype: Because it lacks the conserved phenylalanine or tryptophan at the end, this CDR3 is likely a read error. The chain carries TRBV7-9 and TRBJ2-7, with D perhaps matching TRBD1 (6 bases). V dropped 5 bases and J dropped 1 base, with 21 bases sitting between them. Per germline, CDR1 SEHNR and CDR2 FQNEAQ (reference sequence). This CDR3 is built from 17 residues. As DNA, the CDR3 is TGTGCCAGCAGCCCAGCCCTCCGACAGGAGGTTTCCTACGAGCAGTACCTC. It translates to CASSPALRQEVSYEQYL.

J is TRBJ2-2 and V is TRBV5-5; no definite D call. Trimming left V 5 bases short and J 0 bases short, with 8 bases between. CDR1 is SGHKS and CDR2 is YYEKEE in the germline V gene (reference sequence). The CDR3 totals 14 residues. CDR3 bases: TGTGCCAGCAGTCAGGCCTCGAACACCGGGGAGCTGTTTTTT. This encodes CASSQASNTGELFF.

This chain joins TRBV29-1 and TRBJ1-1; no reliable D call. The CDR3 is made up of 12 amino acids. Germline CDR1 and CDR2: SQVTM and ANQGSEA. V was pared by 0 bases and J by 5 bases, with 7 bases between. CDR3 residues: CSVEDLATEAFF. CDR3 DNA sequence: TGCAGCGTTGAAGATCTGGCGACTGAAGCTTTCTTT.

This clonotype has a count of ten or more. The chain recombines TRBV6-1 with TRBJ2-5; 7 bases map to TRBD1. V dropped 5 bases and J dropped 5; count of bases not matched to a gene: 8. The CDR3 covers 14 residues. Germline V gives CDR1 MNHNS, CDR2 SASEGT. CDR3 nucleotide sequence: TGTGCCAGCAGTCCAGACAGGGCGGGCGAGACCCAGTACTTC. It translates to CASSPDRAGETQYF.